This entry lists 11 T cell receptor beta chains sequenced from one sample in a study of response to subunit inactivated influenza vaccine (dated by TCRdb to 2016 to 2018). The library was generated by RT-PCR. TCRdb names Illumina HiSeq 2500 as the instrument used. TCRdb redid the processing of the public reads, applying fastp at Q25 and MiXCR, and retained in-frame beta chains. Records with the same CDR3 protein are collapsed into one entry carrying the most frequent genes and DNA. The sample includes hundreds of thousands of distinct CDR3 sequences, with 11% to 15% observed a single time. The leading ten clones occupy 7.5% to 9% of the sample. Sequencing was performed on PBMCs from blood, taken around 15 days before vaccination. These receptors all stem from a man aged 45-60 years who received an inactivated influenza vaccine. Donor details come from another sample of the same person, matched by shared clones.

This clonotype was counted at least ten times. In DNA form, the CDR3 reads TGTGCCAGCAGTAAGACAGGAGGGGCAGATACGCAGTATTTT. This codes for CASSKTGGADTQYF. The chain uses TRBV12-3 or TRBV12-4 and TRBJ2-3; either TRBD1 or TRBD2 may supply D (6 bases each). V dropped 5 bases and J dropped 4 bases, with 13 bases sitting between them. This CDR3 has 14 amino acids.

The chain couples TRBV20-1 to TRBJ2-1; D may be TRBD1 (5 bases). Per germline, CDR1 DFQATT and CDR2 SNEGSKA (reference sequence). V lost 1 base, J lost 3 bases, and 16 bases lay in between. The CDR3 extends over 16 amino acids. As DNA, the CDR3 is TGCAGTGCTAGAGGGGATAGGCAGGGCCACTACAATGAGCAGTTCTTC. Its protein product is CSARGDRQGHYNEQFF.

Many counts were recorded for this clonotype. The rearrangement links TRBV12-3 or TRBV12-4 to TRBJ2-4; D not resolved. V was cut by 6 bases and J by 3 bases, with 9 bases left in between. This CDR3 has 13 amino acids. The CDR3 nucleotides are TGTGCCAGCAGCCTTCTCGGCAAAAACATTCAGTACTTC. Its protein product is CASSLLGKNIQYF.

The V call is TRBV5-7, the J call TRBJ1-5, with TRBD1 identical over 9 bases. TRBV5-7 is an ORF; its function is uncertain. The V gene end was trimmed by 2 bases and the J gene end by 7 bases; junction bases not matched to a gene: 4. The length of the CDR3 is 14 residues. The CDR3 here is CASSLRTGVQPQHF. CDR3 nucleotide sequence: TGTGCCAGCAGCTTACGGACAGGGGTGCAGCCCCAGCATTTT.

This clonotype appeared a few times. This rearrangement joins TRBV28 to TRBJ2-1; D unresolved. Germline assignment: CDR1 MDHEN and CDR2 SYDVKM. The ends were cut back, 7 bases at V and 3 bases at J, with 16 bases in the middle. CDR3 size: 15 residues. Here the CDR3 DNA reads TGTGCCAGCACTAGAAACAGAGAATTCTACAATGAGCAGTTCTTC. Its translation: CASTRNREFYNEQFF.

V gene TRBV27 combines with J gene TRBJ2-7; D is perhaps TRBD1 or TRBD2 (5 bases each). The CDR3 is made up of 14 amino acids. CDR1 and CDR2 from the germline V gene are MNHEY and SMNVEV (reference sequence). V was shortened by 0 bases and J by 3 bases, with 9 bases between the two germline ends. DNA of the CDR3: TGTGCCAGCAGTTTATCGGGACGGAACTACGAGCAGTACTTC. This sequence encodes CASSLSGRNYEQYF.

This clonotype was recorded at least ten times. The J gene is TRBJ2-7, the V gene TRBV29-1; possibly TRBD1 for D (5 bases). The CDR3 covers 14 residues. Trimming removed 4 bases from V and 2 bases from J, with 15 bases in between. Germline V CDR1 and CDR2: SQVTM, ANQGSEA. Here the CDR3 reads CSVAAGQGTYEQYF. The CDR3, as DNA: TGCAGCGTTGCTGCCGGGCAGGGAACCTACGAGCAGTACTTC.

This clonotype was seen many times. The chain recombines TRBV11-2 with TRBJ2-1; D gene ambiguous. V was cut by 5 bases and J by 7 bases, with 15 bases left in between. CDR3 length: 14 residues. The germline V gene has CDR1 SGHAT and CDR2 FQNNGV. The CDR3 here is CASSPDPVGNEQFF. Written as DNA, the CDR3 is TGTGCCAGCAGCCCGGACCCTGTAGGGAATGAGCAGTTCTTC.

This clonotype came up many times. The chain uses TRBV20-1 and TRBJ2-7, with D possibly TRBD1 on 5 matching bases. This CDR3 spans 12 amino acids. V was shortened by 4 bases and J by 2 bases, with 9 bases between the two germline ends. Per the germline V gene, CDR1 is DFQATT and CDR2 is SNEGSKA (reference sequence). DNA of the CDR3: TGCAGTGCTAACCGCAGGGCCTACGAGCAGTACTTC. This encodes CSANRRAYEQYF.

This clonotype came up once. The chain has TRBV27 and TRBJ2-6; either TRBD1 or TRBD2 may fit D (5 bases each). Trimming removed 5 bases at V and 1 base at J, with 24 bases between. Germline assignment: CDR1 MNHEY and CDR2 SMNVEV (reference sequence). CDR3 length: 20 amino acids. CDR3 residues: CASSQNYVGGSSSGANVLTF. The CDR3, as DNA: TGTGCCAGCAGTCAAAACTATGTTGGGGGAAGTTCTTCTGGGGCCAACGTCCTGACTTTC.

This clonotype was seen many times. The rearrangement joins TRBV10-3 to TRBJ2-3; TRBD2 is a possible D gene (5 bases). V was clipped by 3 bases and J by 2 bases, with 15 bases between them. The CDR3 has 16 amino acids. Germline V gene sequence: CDR1 ENHRY, CDR2 SYGVKD. CDR3 amino acids: CAISDGGPRVTDTQYF. CDR3 DNA sequence: TGTGCCATCAGTGATGGCGGGCCAAGAGTCACAGATACGCAGTATTTT.